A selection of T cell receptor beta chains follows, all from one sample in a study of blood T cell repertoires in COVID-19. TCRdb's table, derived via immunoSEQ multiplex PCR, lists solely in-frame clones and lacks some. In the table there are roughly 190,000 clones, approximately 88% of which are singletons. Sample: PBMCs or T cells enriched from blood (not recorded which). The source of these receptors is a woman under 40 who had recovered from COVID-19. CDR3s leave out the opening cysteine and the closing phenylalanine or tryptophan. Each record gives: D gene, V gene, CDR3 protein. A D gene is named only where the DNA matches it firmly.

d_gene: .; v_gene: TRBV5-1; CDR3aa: ASSLGQYNTEAF
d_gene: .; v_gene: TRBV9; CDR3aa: ASSVAASHIEQF
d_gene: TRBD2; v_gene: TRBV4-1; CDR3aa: ASSQYSSGTRVGANVLT
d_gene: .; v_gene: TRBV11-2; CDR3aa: ASSPTRGPGSF
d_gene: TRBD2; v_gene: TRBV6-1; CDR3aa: ASSERTSGRSNEQF
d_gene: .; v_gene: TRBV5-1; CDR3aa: ASSLAGTDNYGYT
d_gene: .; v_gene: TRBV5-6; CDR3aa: ASSLNPTKVHETQY
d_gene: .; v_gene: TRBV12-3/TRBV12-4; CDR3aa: ASSFPPTYEQY
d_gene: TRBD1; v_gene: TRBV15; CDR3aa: ATSRGGGTGGQPQH
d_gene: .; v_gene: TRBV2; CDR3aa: ASNAPGTPNYGYT
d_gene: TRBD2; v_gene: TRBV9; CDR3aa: ASSVASGIQETQY
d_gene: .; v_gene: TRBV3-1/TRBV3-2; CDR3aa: ASSQLADTQY
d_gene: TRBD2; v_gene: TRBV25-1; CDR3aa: ASSKSGLAGVGETQY
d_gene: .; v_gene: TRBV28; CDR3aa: ASSRETKTNTIY
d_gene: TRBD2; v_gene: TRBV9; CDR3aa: ASTLSGNSYNEQF
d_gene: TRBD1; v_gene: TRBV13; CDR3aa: ASSSREGAREKLF
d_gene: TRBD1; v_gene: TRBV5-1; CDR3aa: ASTPGTGGNTIY
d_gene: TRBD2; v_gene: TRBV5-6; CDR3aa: ASSLRGLAGSASTDTQY
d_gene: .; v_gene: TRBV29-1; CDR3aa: SVESGQVAGNTIY
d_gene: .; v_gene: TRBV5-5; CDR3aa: ASSWTGDRNEKLF
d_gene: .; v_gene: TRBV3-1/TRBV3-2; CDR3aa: ASSRAVGGNQPQH
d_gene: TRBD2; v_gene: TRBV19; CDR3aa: ASSTSLWAGAYEQY
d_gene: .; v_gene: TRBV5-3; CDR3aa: ARSLERTKHSNQPQH
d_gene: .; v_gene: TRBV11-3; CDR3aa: ASSLETSSYNEQF
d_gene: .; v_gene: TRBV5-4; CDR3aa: ASRGSPNYGYT
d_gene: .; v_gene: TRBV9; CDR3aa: ASSVKPTASGNTIY
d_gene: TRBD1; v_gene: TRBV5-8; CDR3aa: ASSLDRGDYQPQH
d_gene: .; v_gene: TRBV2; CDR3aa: ASSENRGGETQY
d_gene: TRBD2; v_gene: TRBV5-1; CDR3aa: ASSLGREGDEQY
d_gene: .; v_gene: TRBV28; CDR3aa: ASSPHSDEQF
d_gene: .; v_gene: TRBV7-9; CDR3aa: ASSLVQGRFDEQF
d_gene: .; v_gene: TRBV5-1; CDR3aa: ASSLGASLGSTDTQY
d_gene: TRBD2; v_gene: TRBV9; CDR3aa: ASSVDPAGANNEQF
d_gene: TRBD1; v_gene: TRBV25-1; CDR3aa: ASSETGGKGNQPQH
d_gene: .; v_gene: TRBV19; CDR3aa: ASSIGLFQETQY
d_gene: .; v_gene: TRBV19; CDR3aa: ASSHKGDTEAF
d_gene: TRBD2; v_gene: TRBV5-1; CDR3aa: ASSLASSGGAYTGELF
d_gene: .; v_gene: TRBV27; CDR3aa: ASSLRQRSTEAF
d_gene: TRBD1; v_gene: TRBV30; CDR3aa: AWSVTRPGTGYNSPLH
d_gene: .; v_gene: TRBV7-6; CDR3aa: ASSVGRGPVPYEQY
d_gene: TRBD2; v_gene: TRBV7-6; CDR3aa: ASSLGGGLDTQY
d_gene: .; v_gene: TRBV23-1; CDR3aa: ASSQSFRGLAPSKQTQY
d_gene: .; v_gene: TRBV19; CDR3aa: ASSSTTDTQY
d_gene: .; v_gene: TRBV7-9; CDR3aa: ASSLGSGAANTGELF
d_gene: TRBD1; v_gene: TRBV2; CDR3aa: ASRIQGAAGELF
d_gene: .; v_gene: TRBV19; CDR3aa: ASSINLKTEAF
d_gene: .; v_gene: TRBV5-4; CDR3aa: ASSQATYEQY
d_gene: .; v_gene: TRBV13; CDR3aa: ASSRRAAGVDGYT